This T cell receptor (beta chain) emerged from a study of cytomegalovirus exposure and HLA in healthy donors. In the study overall: The Caucasian-associated ancestry cluster contained 81% of the approximately 410 genotyped donors.

Points from the study as a whole: What was likely a sequencing artifact was a cluster of highly shared sequence variants.

Primers included in the PCR were 60 Vbeta and 13 Jbeta primers. Clones were sequenced by immunoSEQ multiplex PCR, and TCRdb holds only the in-frame ones, with some missing. The sample lists more than 95,000 clones, roughly 70% occurring once. In regard to this clone: What it binds is unknown.

Germline V gene sequence: CDR1 SGHRS, CDR2 YFSETQ. CDR3 length equals 17 residues. J gave up 7 bases and V 0 bases, and 9 bases lay outside the gene matches. The TCR was taken from a woman between 18 and 29 years old in good health and CMV-seronegative. J is TRBJ2-7 and V is TRBV5-1; the match to TRBD2 covers 14 bases. Sequencing was done on a sample of PBMCs. The CDR3 region is CASSLETSGGALGEQYF. For the CDR3, the DNA is TGCGCCAGCAGCTTGGAGACTAGCGGGGGGGCTCTGGGAGAGCAGTACTTC.